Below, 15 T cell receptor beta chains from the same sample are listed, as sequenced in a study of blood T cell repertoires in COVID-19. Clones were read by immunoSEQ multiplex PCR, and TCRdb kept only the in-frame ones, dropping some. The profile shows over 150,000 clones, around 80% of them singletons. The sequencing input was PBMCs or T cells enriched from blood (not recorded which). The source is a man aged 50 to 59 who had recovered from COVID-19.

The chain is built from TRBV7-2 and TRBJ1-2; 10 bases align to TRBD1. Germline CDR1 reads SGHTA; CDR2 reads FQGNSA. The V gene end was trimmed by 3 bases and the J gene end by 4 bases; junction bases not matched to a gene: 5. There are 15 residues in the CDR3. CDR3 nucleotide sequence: TGTGCCAGCAGCTTTGGGACAGGGGTAGGCTATGGCTACACCTTC. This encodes CASSFGTGVGYGYTF.

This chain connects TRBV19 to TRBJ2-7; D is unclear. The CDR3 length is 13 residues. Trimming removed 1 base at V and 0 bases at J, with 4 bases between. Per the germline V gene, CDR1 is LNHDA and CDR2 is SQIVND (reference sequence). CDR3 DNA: TGTGCCAGTAGTATAGCTAGCTCCTACGAGCAGTACTTC. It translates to CASSIASSYEQYF.

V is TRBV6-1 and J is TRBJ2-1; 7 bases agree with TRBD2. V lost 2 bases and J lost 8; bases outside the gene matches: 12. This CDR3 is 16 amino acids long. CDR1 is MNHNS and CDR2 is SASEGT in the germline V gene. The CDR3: CASSETRSGRGYEQFF. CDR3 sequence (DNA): TGTGCCAGCAGTGAAACTCGGTCGGGGAGGGGCTATGAGCAGTTCTTC.

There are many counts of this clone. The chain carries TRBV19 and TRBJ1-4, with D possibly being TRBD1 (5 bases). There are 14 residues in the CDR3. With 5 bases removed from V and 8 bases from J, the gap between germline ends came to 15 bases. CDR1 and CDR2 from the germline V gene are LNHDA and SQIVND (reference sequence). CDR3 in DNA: TGTGCCAGTAGTGTGAGGGGCGCGGGGGAAAAACTGTTTTTT. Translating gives CASSVRGAGEKLFF.

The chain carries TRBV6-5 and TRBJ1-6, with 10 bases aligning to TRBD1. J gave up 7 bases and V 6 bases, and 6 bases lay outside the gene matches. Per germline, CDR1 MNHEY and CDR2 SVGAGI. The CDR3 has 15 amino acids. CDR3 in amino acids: CASSLLGQGNSPLHF. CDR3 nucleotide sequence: TGTGCCAGCAGCTTACTGGGACAGGGGAATTCACCCCTCCACTTT.

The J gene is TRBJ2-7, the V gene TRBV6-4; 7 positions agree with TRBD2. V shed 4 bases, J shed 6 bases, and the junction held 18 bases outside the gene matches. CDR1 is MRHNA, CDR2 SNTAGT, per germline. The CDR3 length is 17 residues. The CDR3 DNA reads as TGTGCCAGCAGTGGGGATCACTCCTTCCCCCCGGGGGGCGAGCAGTACTTC. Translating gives CASSGDHSFPPGGEQYF.

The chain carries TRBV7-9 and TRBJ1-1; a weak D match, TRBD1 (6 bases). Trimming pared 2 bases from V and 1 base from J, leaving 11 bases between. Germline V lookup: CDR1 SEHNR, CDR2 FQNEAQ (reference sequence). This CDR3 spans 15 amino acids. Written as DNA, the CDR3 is TGTGCCAGCAGCTTAATGGGGGCGTCGAACACTGAAGCTTTCTTT. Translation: CASSLMGASNTEAFF.

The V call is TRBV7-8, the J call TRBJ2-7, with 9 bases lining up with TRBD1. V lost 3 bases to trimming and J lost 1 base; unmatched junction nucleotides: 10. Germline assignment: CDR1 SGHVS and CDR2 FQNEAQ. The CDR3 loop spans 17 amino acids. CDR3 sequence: CASSLLGQGVQSYEQYF. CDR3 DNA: TGTGCCAGCAGCTTGCTGGGACAGGGTGTCCAGTCCTACGAGCAGTACTTC.

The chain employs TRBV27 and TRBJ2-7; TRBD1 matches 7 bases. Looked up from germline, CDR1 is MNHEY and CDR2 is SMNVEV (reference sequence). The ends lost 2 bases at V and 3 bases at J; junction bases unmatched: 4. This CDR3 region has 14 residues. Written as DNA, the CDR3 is TGTGCCAGCAGTTTAATGACAGGGAGCTACGAGCAGTACTTC. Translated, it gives CASSLMTGSYEQYF.

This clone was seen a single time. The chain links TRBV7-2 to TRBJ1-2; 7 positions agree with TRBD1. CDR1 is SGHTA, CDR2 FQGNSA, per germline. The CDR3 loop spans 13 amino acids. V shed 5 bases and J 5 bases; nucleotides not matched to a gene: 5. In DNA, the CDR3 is TGTGCCAGCAGCCGCCGGGACAGATATGGCTACACCTTC. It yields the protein CASSRRDRYGYTF. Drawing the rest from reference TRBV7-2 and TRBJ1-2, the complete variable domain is GAGVSQSPSNKVTEKGKDVELRCDPISGHTALYWYRQSLGQGLEFLIYFQGNSAPDKSGLPSDRFSAERTGGSVSTLTIQRTQQEDSAVYLCASSRRDRYGYTFGSGTRLTVV.

CDR3 DNA: TGTGCCAGCAGTCTGGAGGGTGGGAACACTGAAGCTTTCTTT. Its protein product is CASSLEGGNTEAFF. This chain connects TRBV6-4 to TRBJ1-1; D gene uncertain. CDR1 is MRHNA, CDR2 SNTAGT, per germline. Trimming left V 5 bases short and J 1 base short, with 11 bases between. The CDR3 runs 14 residues.

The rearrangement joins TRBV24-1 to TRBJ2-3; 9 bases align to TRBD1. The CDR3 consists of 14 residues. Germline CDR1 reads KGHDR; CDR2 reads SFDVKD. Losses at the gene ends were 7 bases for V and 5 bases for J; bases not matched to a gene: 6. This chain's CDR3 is CATRGTGGIDTQYF. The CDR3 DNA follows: TGTGCCACCAGAGGTACAGGGGGCATAGATACGCAGTATTTT.

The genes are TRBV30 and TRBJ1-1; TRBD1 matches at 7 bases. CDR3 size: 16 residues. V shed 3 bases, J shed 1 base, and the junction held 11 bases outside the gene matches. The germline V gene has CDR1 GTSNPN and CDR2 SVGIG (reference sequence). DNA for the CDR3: TGTGCCTGGAGGCGACCGGGACAGCCCACGAACACTGAAGCTTTCTTT. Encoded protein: CAWRRPGQPTNTEAFF.

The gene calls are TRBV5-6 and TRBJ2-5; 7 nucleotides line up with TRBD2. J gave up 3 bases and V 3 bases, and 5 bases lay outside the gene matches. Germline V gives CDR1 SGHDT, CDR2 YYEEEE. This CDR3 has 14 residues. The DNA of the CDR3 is TGTGCCAGCAGCTATGGGGGGGTTGAAGAGACCCAGTACTTC. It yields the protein CASSYGGVEETQYF.

The CDR3 loop is CASSAYGEGYEQYF. The CDR3 DNA follows: TGTGCCAGCAGTGCGTACGGGGAAGGTTACGAGCAGTACTTC. This chain joins TRBV6-2 or TRBV6-3 and TRBJ2-7; D might be TRBD2 (5 bases). From germline, CDR1 is MNHEY and CDR2 SVGEGT. Trimming took off 5 bases at V and 4 bases at J, with 15 bases between the two ends. The CDR3 is 14 residues long.